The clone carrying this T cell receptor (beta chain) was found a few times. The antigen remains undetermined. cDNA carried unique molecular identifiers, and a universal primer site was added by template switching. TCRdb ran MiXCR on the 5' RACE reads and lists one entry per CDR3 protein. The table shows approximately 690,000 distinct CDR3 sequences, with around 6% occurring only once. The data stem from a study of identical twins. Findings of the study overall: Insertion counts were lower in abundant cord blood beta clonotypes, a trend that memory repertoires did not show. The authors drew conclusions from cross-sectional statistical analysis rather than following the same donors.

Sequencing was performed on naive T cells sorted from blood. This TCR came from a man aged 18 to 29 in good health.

The CDR3 spells CSAGRVVQGGGEAFF. The CDR3, as DNA: TGCAGTGCTGGACGCGTTGTACAGGGTGGTGGTGAAGCTTTCTTT. This chain links TRBV20-1 with TRBJ1-1; D possibly corresponds to TRBD1 (6 bases). Germline V gives CDR1 DFQATT, CDR2 SNEGSKA (reference sequence). The CDR3 totals 15 residues. Deletions cut 5 bases from V and 7 bases from J, with 23 bases between.